Below are 10 T cell receptor beta chains sequenced from a single sample in a study of blood T cell repertoires in COVID-19. Libraries were prepared by immunoSEQ multiplex PCR; TCRdb keeps only in-frame clonotypes and omits some of them. The data hold approximately 50,000 clones, with roughly 85% observed a single time. The sequenced sample consisted of peripheral blood. The receptors shown here come from a man in his 60s with acute or convalescent COVID-19.

V usage is TRBV4-1 and J usage is TRBJ1-2, with no clear D. The CDR3 is 13 residues long. Germline V gene data show CDR1 as MGHRA and CDR2 as YSYEKL. V gave up 1 base and J gave up 8 bases, with 11 bases separating them. DNA of the CDR3: TGCGCCAGCAGCCAAGCCGGGGTGGAGGGCTACACCTTC. This codes for CASSQAGVEGYTF.

This chain joins TRBV18 and TRBJ1-5; D perhaps matches TRBD1 (5 bases). CDR3 length: 15 amino acids. CDR1 is KGHSH, CDR2 LQKENI, per germline. V was shortened by 1 base and J by 6 bases, with 13 bases between the two germline ends. CDR3 coding DNA: TGTGCCAGCTCACCACAGGGGCCCCTAAGTCAGCCCCAGCATTTT. Amino acid sequence: CASSPQGPLSQPQHF.

This chain connects TRBV5-1 to TRBJ2-2, with D possibly being TRBD1 (6 bases). V lost 4 bases, J lost 1 base, and 11 bases lay in between. Germline CDR1 SGHRS, CDR2 YFSETQ. The CDR3 runs 15 residues. CDR3 sequence: CASSTLTGNTGELFF. Here the CDR3 DNA reads TGCGCCAGCAGCACCCTGACAGGGAACACCGGGGAGCTGTTTTTT.

This chain connects TRBV6-6 to TRBJ2-4, with 11 bases matching TRBD2. Germline-derived CDR1 and CDR2 are MNHNY and SVGAGI (reference sequence). This CDR3 is built from 20 residues. The V gene end was trimmed by 6 bases and the J gene end by 8 bases; junction bases not matched to a gene: 24. DNA for the CDR3: TGTGCCAGCAGCGAGATGACAGGACCGGGACTAGCGGACTTGGGGGACATTCAGTACTTC. It codes for CASSEMTGPGLADLGDIQYF.

The genes are TRBV24-1 and TRBJ2-1, with TRBD2 matching 10 bases. CDR1 is KGHDR and CDR2 is SFDVKD in the germline V gene. The V gene end was trimmed by 3 bases and the J gene end by 2 bases; junction bases not matched to a gene: 3. CDR3 length: 16 residues. CDR3 in DNA: TGTGCCACCAGTGATCCAGGACTAGCGGCCTACAATGAGCAGTTCTTC. Amino acids: CATSDPGLAAYNEQFF.

The V and J genes are TRBV19 and TRBJ1-4, with 7 bases aligning to TRBD1. The junction had 9 bases not matched to a gene; V was cut back by 8 bases and J by 6 bases. This CDR3 has 14 residues. Per germline, CDR1 LNHDA and CDR2 SQIVND (reference sequence). For the CDR3, the DNA is TGTGCCAGTTTTTTTGGAGGGGGCGATGAAAAACTGTTTTTT. Translation gives CASFFGGGDEKLFF.

This clone showed up just a few times. This chain uses TRBV30 with TRBJ1-3, with TRBD1 matching over 7 bases. The CDR3 has 13 amino acids. The V and J ends lost 6 bases and 1 base, in that order; junction bases with no gene match: 3. Germline lookup yields CDR1 GTSNPN and CDR2 SVGIG (reference sequence). CDR3 nucleotides: TGTGCCTGCCCGGGACAGTCTGGAAACACCATATATTTT. Translation gives CACPGQSGNTIYF.

The chain joins TRBV5-1 to TRBJ1-6, with 9 bases aligning to TRBD1. This CDR3 spans 16 amino acids. The germline gives CDR1 SGHRS, CDR2 YFSETQ. Trimming cost V 2 bases and J 7 bases; bases outside gene matches: 7. The CDR3 spells CASSFLGQGTNSPLHF. DNA for the CDR3: TGCGCCAGCAGCTTCCTCGGACAGGGGACGAATTCACCCCTCCACTTT.

The chain is built from TRBV5-8 and TRBJ1-2, with TRBD1 matching over 9 bases. This CDR3 has 19 residues. Germline V CDR1 and CDR2: SGHTS, YDEGEE. Trimming cost V 0 bases and J 0 bases; bases outside gene matches: 12. CDR3 sequence: CASSLEGTGPSRANYGYTF. In DNA, the CDR3 is TGTGCCAGCAGCTTGGAGGGGACAGGGCCTTCTCGCGCTAACTATGGCTACACCTTC.

This clone occurred once. The rearrangement links TRBV12-3 or TRBV12-4 to TRBJ2-7, with 7 bases aligning to TRBD2. The CDR3 runs to 13 residues. Trimming took 6 bases from V and 2 from J; bases not matched to a gene: 4. The DNA of the CDR3 is TGTGCCAGCAGGGGAGCGGGAACCTACGAGCAGTACTTC. As protein: CASRGAGTYEQYF.